The sequence of this TCR beta chain was determined in a study of blood T cell repertoires in COVID-19. Study-level background: From T cells, B-cell-depleted T cells, or PBMCs came the material, which was cDNA or gDNA.

The CDR3 consists of 18 residues. CDR1 is KGHSH, CDR2 LQKENI, per germline. V lost 3 bases, J lost 5 bases, and 20 bases lay in between. Here immunoSEQ multiplex PCR was the method, and the copy in TCRdb shows in-frame clones only, minus some. This sample carries about 230,000 clones, 80% to 90% of them seen once, and the ten largest clones take around a tenth. This TCR was recovered from a man in his fifties or sixties with COVID-19, enrolled during active disease. The sample comprised peripheral blood. This chain connects TRBV18 to TRBJ1-6; possible D gene TRBD1, 5 bases. For the CDR3, the DNA is TGTGCCAGCTCACCTACCACGGGGGAGGCGGTAAATAATTCACCCCTCCACTTT. Translation: CASSPTTGEAVNNSPLHF.